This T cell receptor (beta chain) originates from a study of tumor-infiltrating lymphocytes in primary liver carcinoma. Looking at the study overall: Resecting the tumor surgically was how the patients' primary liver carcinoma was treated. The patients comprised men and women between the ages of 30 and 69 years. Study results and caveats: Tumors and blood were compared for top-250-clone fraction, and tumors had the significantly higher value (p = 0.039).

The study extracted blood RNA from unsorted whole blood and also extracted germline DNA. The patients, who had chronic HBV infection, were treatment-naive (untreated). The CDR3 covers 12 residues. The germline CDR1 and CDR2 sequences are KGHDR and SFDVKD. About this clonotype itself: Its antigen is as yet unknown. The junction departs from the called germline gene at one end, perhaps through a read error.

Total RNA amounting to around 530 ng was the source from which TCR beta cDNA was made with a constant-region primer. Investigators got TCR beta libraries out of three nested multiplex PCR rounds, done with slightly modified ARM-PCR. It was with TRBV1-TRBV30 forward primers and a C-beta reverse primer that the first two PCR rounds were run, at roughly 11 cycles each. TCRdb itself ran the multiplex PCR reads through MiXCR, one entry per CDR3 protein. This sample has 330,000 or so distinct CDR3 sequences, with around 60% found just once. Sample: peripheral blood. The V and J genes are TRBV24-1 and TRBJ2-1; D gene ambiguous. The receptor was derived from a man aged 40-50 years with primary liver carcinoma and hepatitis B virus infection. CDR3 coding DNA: TGTGCCACCAGTGACCCTTTGGCGGAGCAGTCCTTC. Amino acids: CATSDPLAEQSF.